Listed here are 16 T cell receptor beta chains from one sample, sequenced in a study of cytomegalovirus exposure and HLA in healthy donors (dated by TCRdb to 2015 to 2018). Library generation was performed with the immunoSEQ multiplex PCR assay. For the multiplex PCR, a mixture combining 60 forward primers for TCR Vbeta segments and 13 reverse primers for TCR Jbeta segments was used. TCRdb took over this immuneACCESS table, retaining in-frame rearrangements with V and J assigned. Such tables are incomplete; in checked studies, under half of the missing clones stem from an unresolved V gene, and the remainder is unexplained. Present in this sample are just under 150,000 clones, 75% to 90% of which were seen just once. The top ten constitute under 3% of the sample. The sequenced sample consisted of PBMCs. The receptors derive from a woman aged 25-40 years in good health and CMV-seronegative.

The rearrangement joins TRBV10-3 to TRBJ2-4, with TRBD1 matching 8 bases. There are 17 residues in the CDR3. In germline, CDR1 is ENHRY, CDR2 SYGVKD. The J segment lost 4 bases and the V segment lost 0 bases, leaving 8 bases of the junction unmatched. The chain's CDR3 is CAISESAGGDYKNIQYF. In nucleotides, the CDR3 is TGTGCCATCAGTGAGTCGGCAGGGGGCGATTATAAAAACATTCAGTACTTC.

This sequence joins TRBV10-3 and TRBJ2-6; 10 nucleotides agree with TRBD1. J gave up 3 bases and V 6 bases, and 8 bases lay outside the gene matches. Germline CDR1 reads ENHRY; CDR2 reads SYGVKD. The CDR3 has 17 residues. The CDR3 spells CAIRADRGRNGANVLTF. CDR3 nucleotide sequence: TGTGCCATCAGAGCTGACAGGGGGCGGAATGGGGCCAACGTCCTGACTTTC.

The V gene is TRBV21-1, the J gene TRBJ2-3; TRBD1 is the table's D call, not checked against the DNA. TRBV21-1 is reported as a pseudogene. The CDR3 is 17 amino acids. The DNA for the CDR3 is TGTGCCAGCAGCAAAGGTAACAGAAGAACTAGCACAGATACGCAGTATTTT. It specifies CASSKGNRRTSTDTQYF.

The CDR3 coding sequence is TGTGCCAGCAGCATCCGACTCGGGACAGGGCGCTACGAGCAGTACTTC. Translated: CASSIRLGTGRYEQYF. The chain combines TRBV7-2 with TRBJ2-7; 9 positions match TRBD1. V was pared by 5 bases and J by 3 bases, with 11 bases of the junction left unmatched. Per the germline V gene, CDR1 is SGHTA and CDR2 is FQGNSA. This CDR3 comprises 16 residues. Drawing the rest from reference TRBV7-2 and TRBJ2-7, the complete variable domain is GAGVSQSPSNKVTEKGKDVELRCDPISGHTALYWYRQSLGQGLEFLIYFQGNSAPDKSGLPSDRFSAERTGGSVSTLTIQRTQQEDSAVYLCASSIRLGTGRYEQYFGPGTRLTVT.

The V call is TRBV5-4, the J call TRBJ2-4, with 9 bases aligning to TRBD2. The CDR3 has 15 amino acids. The V gene's germline CDR1 is SGHNT and CDR2 YYREEE (reference sequence). V shed 4 bases, J shed 0 bases, and the junction held 2 bases outside the gene matches. The CDR3 protein is CASSPSGVAKNIQYF. In DNA, the CDR3 is TGTGCCAGCAGCCCTAGCGGGGTAGCCAAAAACATTCAGTACTTC.

The genes are TRBV7-9 and TRBJ1-3; D call uncertain. The CDR3 spans 16 residues. Germline V CDR1 and CDR2: SEHNR, FQNEAQ (reference sequence). Trimming took 6 bases from V and 3 from J, leaving 18 bases between them. The CDR3 DNA sequence: TGTGCCAGCAGTTATGGACTCTCCGCAATTGGAAACACCATATATTTT. It yields the protein CASSYGLSAIGNTIYF.

This clone appeared a single time. V usage is TRBV30 and J usage is TRBJ1-5; D is unclear. CDR3 length: 14 amino acids. The germline gives CDR1 GTSNPN, CDR2 SVGIG (reference sequence). Trimming cost V 0 bases and J 2 bases, with 8 bases left between them. CDR3 amino acids: CAWSVSGGNQPQHF. The CDR3, as DNA: TGTGCCTGGAGTGTCTCCGGGGGCAATCAGCCCCAGCATTTT.

V gene TRBV7-3 combines with J gene TRBJ1-1; D might be TRBD1 (5 bases). The CDR3 spans 13 residues. Per the germline V gene, CDR1 is SGHTA and CDR2 is FQGTGA. Trimming left V 1 base short and J 4 bases short, with 7 bases between. In DNA form, the CDR3 reads TGTGCCAGCAGCTTAATGGACACCACTGAAGCTTTCTTT. Translating it yields CASSLMDTTEAFF. Looking up the rest from reference TRBV7-3 and TRBJ1-1 gives the full variable domain: GAGVSQTPSNKVTEKGKYVELRCDPISGHTALYWYRQSLGQGPEFLIYFQGTGAADDSGLPNDRFFAVRPEGSVSTLKIQRTERGDSAVYLCASSLMDTTEAFFGQGTRLTVV.

CDR3 residues: CASSLGQGVSTEAFF. Written as DNA, the CDR3 is TGCGCCAGCAGCTTGGGACAGGGGGTCTCGACTGAAGCTTTCTTT. This chain links TRBV5-1 with TRBJ1-1; 9 bases agree with TRBD1. Germline V gene lookup returns CDR1 SGHRS and CDR2 YFSETQ. Losses at the gene ends were 0 bases for V and 5 bases for J; bases not matched to a gene: 5. The CDR3 covers 15 residues.

The genes are TRBV5-1 and TRBJ2-2; D is ambiguous. Trimming left V 1 base short and J 0 bases short, with 7 bases between. The germline V gene encodes CDR1 SGHRS and CDR2 YFSETQ. CDR3 length equals 15 residues. The CDR3 loop reads CASSLSRSNTGELFF. The CDR3, as DNA: TGCGCCAGCAGCTTGTCGAGGTCGAACACCGGGGAGCTGTTTTTT.

The gene calls are TRBV5-1 and TRBJ2-7; 8 positions agree with TRBD2. With 4 bases clipped from V and 0 bases from J, the junction kept 9 bases outside the gene matches. In germline, CDR1 is SGHRS, CDR2 YFSETQ. The CDR3 length is 16 residues. The CDR3 reads CASSPPGGRFSYEQYF. In DNA form, the CDR3 reads TGCGCCAGCAGCCCTCCGGGCGGGAGGTTCTCCTACGAGCAGTACTTC.

The V gene is TRBV28, the J gene TRBJ1-1, with TRBD1 matching over 7 bases. After removal of 3 bases from V and 0 bases from J, the junction contained 7 bases not matched to a gene. Germline V gives CDR1 MDHEN, CDR2 SYDVKM. The CDR3 contains 16 residues. In nucleotides, the CDR3 is TGTGCCAGCAGTTTCCCTAAGACAGGGATGAACACTGAAGCTTTCTTT. Translating gives CASSFPKTGMNTEAFF.

The count of this clone is one. The chain uses TRBV27 and TRBJ2-1, with 9 bases identical to TRBD1. Germline-derived CDR1 and CDR2 are MNHEY and SMNVEV (reference sequence). The CDR3 extends over 13 amino acids. Trimming at V came to 6 bases and at J to 8 bases, leaving 5 bases not matched to a gene. CDR3 in amino acids: CASRQGAQDEQFF. The CDR3 DNA sequence: TGTGCCAGCAGACAGGGGGCGCAAGATGAGCAGTTCTTC.

The chain recombines TRBV14 with TRBJ1-1; maybe TRBD1 (6 bases). V gave up 3 bases and J gave up 1 base, with 21 bases separating them. Germline V gene lookup returns CDR1 SGHDN and CDR2 FVKESK. The CDR3 sequence is 18 residues long. CDR3 coding DNA: TGTGCCAGCAGCCAGAGCGCGCGGGGGCAGTCGGGGAACACTGAAGCTTTCTTT. Protein sequence: CASSQSARGQSGNTEAFF.

The V and J genes are TRBV12-5 and TRBJ1-6; TRBD1 aligns across 8 bases. CDR3 size: 15 residues. Germline V CDR1 and CDR2: LGHNT, FRNRAP. V lost 2 bases and J lost 9; bases outside the gene matches: 6. The CDR3: CASGLWTGWGSPLHF. The CDR3 region has the DNA TGTGCTAGTGGTTTGTGGACAGGGTGGGGTTCACCCCTCCACTTT.

This chain connects TRBV7-7 to TRBJ2-1; 8 bases align to TRBD1. The CDR3 runs 14 residues. Germline V CDR1 and CDR2: SSHAT, FNYEAQ (reference sequence). J gave up 11 bases and V 0 bases, and 6 bases lay outside the gene matches. The CDR3 is CASSLAARTGKQFF. Here the CDR3 DNA reads TGTGCCAGCAGCTTAGCAGCACGGACAGGGAAGCAGTTCTTC.